Listed below are T cell receptor beta chains from one sample, sequenced in a study of blood T cell repertoires in COVID-19. Profiled with immunoSEQ multiplex PCR; TCRdb holds only in-frame clones, not every one. The sample has 170,000 or so clones, roughly 90% seen once; the top ten hold approximately 0.56%. Sample: peripheral blood. The receptors stem from a man between 45 and 60 years old with acute or convalescent COVID-19. The CDR3 runs from the conserved cysteine through the conserved F or W. Fields, in order: D gene, clone size, J gene, V gene, CDR3 protein, CDR3 DNA. The D gene is left open where the match is weak. Some rows have no size entry. The others give once, few or many, or a class for an expanded clone.

D: -
size: -
J: TRBJ2-5
V: TRBV9
CDR3: CASSVGPGQETQYF
DNA: TGTGCCAGCAGCGTAGGGCCAGGGCAAGAGACCCAGTACTTC

D: -
size: -
J: TRBJ2-5
V: TRBV28
CDR3: CASSLVGEETQYF
DNA: TGTGCCAGCAGTTTGGTAGGAGAAGAGACCCAGTACTTC

D: -
size: -
J: TRBJ1-1
V: TRBV28
CDR3: CASSFALEKAFF
DNA: TGTGCCAGCAGTTTCGCACTCGAGAAAGCTTTCTTT

D: TRBD1
size: -
J: TRBJ1-2
V: TRBV7-2
CDR3: CASSLMDRPHYGYTF
DNA: TGTGCCAGCAGCTTAATGGACAGGCCACACTATGGCTACACCTTC

D: -
size: -
J: TRBJ1-2
V: TRBV5-1
CDR3: CASSPGGTTVHGYTF
DNA: TGCGCCAGCAGCCCGGGTGGGACAACGGTGCATGGCTACACCTTC

D: TRBD1
size: -
J: TRBJ1-3
V: TRBV28
CDR3: CASSFRTGSILSSGNTIYF
DNA: TGTGCCAGCAGTTTCCGGACAGGATCCATCCTTAGCTCTGGAAACACCATATATTTT

D: TRBD1
size: -
J: TRBJ2-1
V: TRBV6-6
CDR3: CASSFRDRGNEQFF
DNA: TGTGCCAGCAGTTTCCGGGACAGGGGGAATGAGCAGTTCTTC

D: -
size: -
J: TRBJ2-3
V: TRBV28
CDR3: CASTPPGGGTDTQYF
DNA: TGTGCCAGCACCCCCCCCGGAGGGGGCACAGATACGCAGTATTTT

D: TRBD1
size: -
J: TRBJ1-2
V: TRBV7-2
CDR3: CASSSFRTGLYGYTF
DNA: TGTGCCAGCAGCTCTTTCAGGACAGGGCTCTATGGCTACACCTTC

D: TRBD2
size: once
J: TRBJ2-5
V: TRBV10-3
CDR3: CAISETGLAGAEETQYF
DNA: TGTGCCATCAGTGAGACGGGGTTAGCGGGAGCCGAAGAGACCCAGTACTTC

D: TRBD1
size: -
J: TRBJ1-2
V: TRBV12-3/TRBV12-4
CDR3: CATELDRNYGYTF
DNA: TGTGCCACTGAATTGGACAGGAACTATGGCTACACCTTC

D: TRBD2
size: -
J: TRBJ2-3
V: TRBV4-1
CDR3: CASSQGVGIGTSGRASDTQYF
DNA: TGCGCCAGCAGCCAAGGCGTCGGTATAGGGACTAGCGGGAGGGCCTCGGATACGCAGTATTTT

D: -
size: -
J: TRBJ1-1
V: TRBV7-9
CDR3: CASSPPPVEAFF
DNA: TGTGCCAGCAGCCCTCCGCCGGTGGAAGCTTTCTTT

D: TRBD1
size: -
J: TRBJ1-5
V: TRBV19
CDR3: CASTGQGNQPQHF
DNA: TGTGCCAGTACGGGACAGGGGAACCAGCCCCAGCATTTT

D: TRBD1
size: few
J: TRBJ1-6
V: TRBV28
CDR3: CASSASTGNNSPLHF
DNA: TGTGCCAGCAGTGCCTCGACAGGGAATAATTCACCCCTCCACTTT

D: TRBD2
size: -
J: TRBJ2-7
V: TRBV27
CDR3: CASSLGLAGGYYEQYF
DNA: TGTGCCAGCAGTTTAGGGTTAGCGGGAGGGTACTACGAGCAGTACTTC

D: -
size: -
J: TRBJ1-1
V: TRBV21-1
CDR3: CASRRQGWTEAFF
DNA: TGTGCCAGCAGAAGACAGGGCTGGACTGAAGCTTTCTTT

D: -
size: -
J: TRBJ2-1
V: TRBV5-1
CDR3: CASSAGLSYNEQFF
DNA: TGCGCCAGCAGCGCGGGTCTTAGCTACAATGAGCAGTTCTTC

D: -
size: -
J: TRBJ2-6
V: TRBV6-5
CDR3: CASSSGFQWANVLTF
DNA: TGTGCCAGCAGTTCAGGGTTTCAGTGGGCCAACGTCCTGACTTTC

D: TRBD2
size: -
J: TRBJ2-3
V: TRBV7-2
CDR3: CASSLSGGWADTQYF
DNA: TGTGCCAGCAGCCTTAGCGGGGGGTGGGCAGATACGCAGTATTTT

D: -
size: -
J: TRBJ1-6
V: TRBV28
CDR3: CASSLGGAGSPLHF
DNA: TGTGCCAGCAGTTTGGGAGGGGCTGGCTCACCCCTCCACTTT

D: TRBD1
size: -
J: TRBJ2-1
V: TRBV6-2/TRBV6-3
CDR3: CASSYLRGQNNEQFF
DNA: TGTGCCAGCAGTTACCTCAGGGGGCAAAACAATGAGCAGTTCTTC

D: -
size: -
J: TRBJ1-6
V: TRBV3-1/TRBV3-2
CDR3: CASSPGGSPLHF
DNA: TGTGCCAGCAGCCCAGGTGGTTCACCCCTCCACTTT

D: -
size: -
J: TRBJ2-7
V: TRBV6-5
CDR3: CASRRPGSYEQYF
DNA: TGTGCCAGCAGACGTCCAGGGTCCTACGAGCAGTACTTC

D: -
size: -
J: TRBJ2-1
V: TRBV25-1
CDR3: CASTLGGYNEQFF
DNA: TGTGCCAGCACGCTAGGGGGATACAATGAGCAGTTCTTC

D: -
size: -
J: TRBJ1-1
V: TRBV20-1
CDR3: CSAKKQVGAFF
DNA: TGCAGCGCCAAGAAACAGGTTGGGGCTTTCTTT

D: -
size: -
J: TRBJ2-7
V: TRBV15
CDR3: CATSPDRSSYEQYF
DNA: TGTGCCACCAGCCCCGACAGAAGCTCCTACGAGCAGTACTTC

D: TRBD2
size: -
J: TRBJ2-1
V: TRBV5-6
CDR3: CASSLPGGAGEQFF
DNA: TGTGCCAGCAGCTTGCCGGGGGGGGCCGGTGAGCAGTTCTTC

D: TRBD1
size: -
J: TRBJ2-2
V: TRBV15
CDR3: CATSDRGKDTGELFF
DNA: TGTGCCACCAGTGACAGGGGGAAGGACACCGGGGAGCTGTTTTTT

D: -
size: -
J: TRBJ2-7
V: TRBV7-2
CDR3: CASSPAYEQYF
DNA: TGTGCCAGCAGCCCTGCCTACGAGCAGTACTTC

D: -
size: -
J: TRBJ1-1
V: TRBV27
CDR3: CASSLIQGGLSTEAFF
DNA: TGTGCCAGCAGTTTAATACAGGGAGGGTTGAGCACTGAAGCTTTCTTT

D: -
size: -
J: TRBJ2-5
V: TRBV7-9
CDR3: CASGRETQYF
DNA: TGTGCCAGCGGCCGAGAGACCCAGTACTTC

D: -
size: -
J: TRBJ1-1
V: TRBV27
CDR3: CASSLSTGPWKAFF
DNA: TGTGCCAGCAGTTTATCGACAGGCCCGTGGAAAGCTTTCTTT

D: TRBD2
size: -
J: TRBJ2-1
V: TRBV7-6
CDR3: CASYSGTRSEQFF
DNA: TGTGCCAGTTATTCCGGGACTAGGAGTGAGCAGTTCTTC

D: TRBD1
size: -
J: TRBJ2-5
V: TRBV18
CDR3: CASSPNRGETQYF
DNA: TGTGCCAGCTCACCAAACAGGGGAGAGACCCAGTACTTC

D: TRBD2
size: -
J: TRBJ2-1
V: TRBV7-6
CDR3: CASSLGLAGGEQFF
DNA: TGTGCCAGCAGCTTAGGACTAGCGGGAGGAGAGCAGTTCTTC

D: -
size: -
J: TRBJ2-2
V: TRBV4-3
CDR3: CASSVQTNTGELFF
DNA: TGCGCCAGCAGCGTCCAGACGAACACCGGGGAGCTGTTTTTT

D: TRBD1
size: -
J: TRBJ2-2
V: TRBV28
CDR3: CASSLPRQGNTGELFF
DNA: TGTGCCAGCAGTCTTCCTAGACAGGGAAACACCGGGGAGCTGTTTTTT

D: -
size: -
J: TRBJ1-3
V: TRBV9
CDR3: CASSVEAGIRNTIYF
DNA: TGTGCCAGCAGCGTAGAGGCAGGGATACGAAACACCATATATTTT

D: -
size: -
J: TRBJ2-2
V: TRBV5-1
CDR3: CASTPIGVDTGELFF
DNA: TGCGCCAGCACCCCTATAGGGGTCGACACCGGGGAGCTGTTTTTT

D: -
size: -
J: TRBJ2-2
V: TRBV11-2
CDR3: CASSLGANTGELFF
DNA: TGTGCCAGCAGCTTAGGAGCGAACACCGGGGAGCTGTTTTTT

D: TRBD2
size: -
J: TRBJ2-1
V: TRBV5-1
CDR3: CASSLGRTSGPMYNEQFF
DNA: TGCGCCAGCAGCTTGGGTAGGACTAGCGGTCCGATGTACAATGAGCAGTTCTTC

D: TRBD2
size: -
J: TRBJ2-1
V: TRBV5-4
CDR3: CASSPRTSGEQFF
DNA: TGTGCCAGCAGCCCTCGGACTAGCGGGGAGCAGTTCTTC

D: -
size: -
J: TRBJ1-3
V: TRBV28
CDR3: CASRDSSGNTIYF
DNA: TGTGCCAGCAGGGACAGTTCTGGAAACACCATATATTTT

D: -
size: -
J: TRBJ2-1
V: TRBV6-6
CDR3: CASSYGTSPIYNEQFF
DNA: TGTGCCAGCAGTTACGGGACTTCACCAATCTACAATGAGCAGTTCTTC

D: -
size: -
J: TRBJ1-6
V: TRBV11-2
CDR3: CASSLVPGLSSPLHF
DNA: TGTGCCAGCAGCTTAGTCCCCGGGTTAAGCTCACCCCTCCACTTT

D: -
size: -
J: TRBJ1-2
V: TRBV28
CDR3: CASSLNRAGYGYTF
DNA: TGTGCCAGCAGTTTGAACAGGGCTGGCTATGGCTACACCTTC

D: TRBD1
size: -
J: TRBJ1-5
V: TRBV6-5
CDR3: CASYNRGPNQPQHF
DNA: TGTGCCAGTTACAACAGGGGCCCCAATCAGCCCCAGCATTTT

D: -
size: -
J: TRBJ2-2
V: TRBV9
CDR3: CASSPLRGSNTGELFF
DNA: TGTGCCAGCAGCCCCCTGCGGGGCTCGAACACCGGGGAGCTGTTTTTT

D: TRBD1
size: -
J: TRBJ2-6
V: TRBV4-1
CDR3: CASSHLKQGVYPTGANVLTF
DNA: TGCGCCAGCAGCCACCTCAAACAGGGGGTCTATCCCACTGGGGCCAACGTCCTGACTTTC

D: -
size: -
J: TRBJ1-5
V: TRBV15
CDR3: CATSRDQGLGQPQHF
DNA: TGTGCCACCAGCAGAGATCAGGGGCTGGGGCAGCCCCAGCATTTT

D: -
size: -
J: TRBJ1-5
V: TRBV19
CDR3: CASSQDQTPTGNQPQHF
DNA: TGTGCCAGTAGCCAGGACCAAACCCCCACGGGGAATCAGCCCCAGCATTTT

D: -
size: -
J: TRBJ2-6
V: TRBV15
CDR3: CATSRDRDLSNVLTF
DNA: TGTGCCACCAGCAGAGACAGGGATTTGTCCAACGTCCTGACTTTC

D: TRBD1
size: -
J: TRBJ1-4
V: TRBV19
CDR3: CASMRGQGNEKLFF
DNA: TGTGCCAGTATGCGGGGACAGGGGAATGAAAAACTGTTTTTT

D: -
size: -
J: TRBJ1-6
V: TRBV30
CDR3: CAWSNRLISPLHF
DNA: TGTGCCTGGAGTAACAGGCTGATTTCACCCCTCCACTTT